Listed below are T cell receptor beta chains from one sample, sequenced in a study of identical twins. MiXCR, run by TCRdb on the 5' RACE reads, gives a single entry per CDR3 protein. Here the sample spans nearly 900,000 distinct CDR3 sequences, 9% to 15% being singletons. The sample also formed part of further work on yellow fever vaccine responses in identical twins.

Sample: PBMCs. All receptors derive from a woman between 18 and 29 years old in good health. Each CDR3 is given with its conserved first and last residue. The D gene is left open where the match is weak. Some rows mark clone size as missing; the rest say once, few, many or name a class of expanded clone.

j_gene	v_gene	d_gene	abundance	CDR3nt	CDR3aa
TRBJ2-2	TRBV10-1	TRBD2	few	TGCGCCACCGCGAAAACGAAAGGACTAGGGAACACCGGGGAGCTGTTTTTT	CATAKTKGLGNTGELFF
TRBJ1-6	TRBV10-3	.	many	TGTGCCATCAGCACTCCGGACTGGCTACTCCACTTT	CAISTPDWLLHF
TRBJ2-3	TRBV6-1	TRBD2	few	TGTGCCAGCAGTGATGGGCGGGGGGGCCGTGATACGCAGTATTTT	CASSDGRGGRDTQYF
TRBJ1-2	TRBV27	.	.	TGTGCCAGCAGAAAGCGGGACAACCCGCACTATGGCTACACCTTC	CASRKRDNPHYGYTF
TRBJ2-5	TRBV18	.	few	TGTGCCAGCTCACCGGGTAGAAAACAAGAGACCCAGTACTTC	CASSPGRKQETQYF
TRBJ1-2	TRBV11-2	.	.	TGTGCCCCCATGGGGGGGGCATCTAACTATGGCTACACCTTC	CAPMGGASNYGYTF
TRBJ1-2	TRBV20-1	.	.	TGCAGTGCTAGATCAGGGGCCGCTGGGTATGGCTACACCTTC	CSARSGAAGYGYTF
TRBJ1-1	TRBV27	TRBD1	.	TGTGCCAGTCGCGTCAGGGAACAGGGGGACACTGAAGCTTTCTTT	CASRVREQGDTEAFF
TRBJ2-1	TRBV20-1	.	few	TGCAGTTTTTCCCCGGGTCGCGAGCAGTTCTTC	CSFSPGREQFF
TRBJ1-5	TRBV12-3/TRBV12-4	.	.	TGTGCCAGCAGCAGAGGGACGGTAAATAGCAATCAGCCCCAGCATTTT	CASSRGTVNSNQPQHF
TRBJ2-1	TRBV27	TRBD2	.	TGTGCCAGCAGTTTCAGTACTAGCGGGAGTATCTCCAATGAGCAGTTCTTC	CASSFSTSGSISNEQFF
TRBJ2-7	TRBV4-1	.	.	TGCGCCAGCAGCCAATCCACCGACCGCGAGCAGTACTTC	CASSQSTDREQYF
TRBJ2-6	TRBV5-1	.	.	TGCGCCAGCAGCTTGGCCTCAGGGGCTGGGGCCAACGTCCTGACTTTC	CASSLASGAGANVLTF
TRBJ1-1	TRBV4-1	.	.	TGCGCCAGCAGCCAAGGAGCGGGTCAGAACACTGAAGCTTTCTTT	CASSQGAGQNTEAFF
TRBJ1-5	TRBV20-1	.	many	TGCAGTGCTATAGACACTGATAGCAATCAGCCCCAGCATTTT	CSAIDTDSNQPQHF
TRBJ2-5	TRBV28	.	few	TGTGCCAGCAGTAGACCCCCGAAGGAGACCCAGTACTTC	CASSRPPKETQYF
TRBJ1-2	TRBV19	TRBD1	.	TGTGCCAGTAGATCCGGGACAGGGGTTGCCCTTAACTATGGCTACACCTTC	CASRSGTGVALNYGYTF
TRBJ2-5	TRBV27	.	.	TGTGCCAGCGCCCTTGGGCCTCAAGAGACCCAGTACTTC	CASALGPQETQYF
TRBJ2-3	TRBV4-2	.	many	TGTGCCAGCAGCCAAGATTTTAGCGGCAGCTACACAGATACGCAGTATTTT	CASSQDFSGSYTDTQYF
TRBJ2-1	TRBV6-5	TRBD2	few	TGTGCCAGCAGTTCAGCGGGGGGATCCTACAATGAGCAGTTCTTC	CASSSAGGSYNEQFF
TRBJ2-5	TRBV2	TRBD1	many	TGTGCCAGCAGGGGGGACAGGGCGACGGAGACCCAGTACTTC	CASRGDRATETQYF
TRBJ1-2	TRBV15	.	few	TGTGCCACCAGCAGAGATCTTTCTGACTATGGCTACACCTTC	CATSRDLSDYGYTF
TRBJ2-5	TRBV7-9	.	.	TGTGCCAGCAGCTTAGCCAGTCAGCAAGAGACCCAGTACTTC	CASSLASQQETQYF
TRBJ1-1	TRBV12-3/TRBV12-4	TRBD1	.	TGTGCCAGCAGCCGTACGTGGGACAGGGAGAACACTGAAGCTTTCTTT	CASSRTWDRENTEAFF
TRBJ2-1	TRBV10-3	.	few	TGTGCCATCAGTGATAAGGGGAGAGGCACTACTGAGCAGTTCTTC	CAISDKGRGTTEQFF
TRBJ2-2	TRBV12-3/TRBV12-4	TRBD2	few	TGTGCCAGCAGTCAAACTAGCGGGACACTCACCGGGGAGCTGTTTTTT	CASSQTSGTLTGELFF
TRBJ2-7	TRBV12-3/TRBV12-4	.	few	.	CASSSSRRVYEQYF
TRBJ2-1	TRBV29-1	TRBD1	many	TGCAGCGTGGAGACAGGGATCAATGAGCAGTTCTTC	CSVETGINEQFF
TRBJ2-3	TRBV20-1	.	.	TGCAGTGCTGAAGGACGGGGTAGCACAGATACGCAGTATTTT	CSAEGRGSTDTQYF
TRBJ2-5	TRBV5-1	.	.	TGCGCCAGCAGCCAAAGGACTGCGGGTGGGGAGACCCAGTACTTC	CASSQRTAGGETQYF